A selection of T cell receptor beta chains follows, all from one sample in a study of cytomegalovirus exposure and HLA in healthy donors. Repertoires were generated with immunoSEQ multiplex PCR, while TCRdb's copy carries only in-frame clones and drops some. The sample carries about 160,000 clones, around 75% recorded once. Sequencing was carried out using PBMCs. These receptors were collected from a human donor in good health. Both conserved end residues are part of each CDR3. The order of the fields is V gene, CDR3 protein.

V gene: TRBV5-6
CDR3 protein: CASSWDRSNGYTF

V gene: TRBV28
CDR3 protein: CASSLSVPGELFF

V gene: TRBV7-3
CDR3 protein: CASSLTSGSTGELFF

V gene: TRBV27
CDR3 protein: CASSLSGARSPLHF

V gene: TRBV28
CDR3 protein: CASSAPVSGNTIYF

V gene: TRBV7-8
CDR3 protein: CASSFTGTGSYEQYF

V gene: TRBV29-1
CDR3 protein: CSVQEVVADTQYF

V gene: TRBV7-9
CDR3 protein: CASSSSWGSGGYTF

V gene: TRBV6-1
CDR3 protein: CASSGLGALGEQYF

V gene: TRBV19
CDR3 protein: CASSTHGVFGTEAFF